This T cell receptor beta chain was sequenced in a study of T cells in Graves' hyperthyroidism and ophthalmopathy. Overall study context: At the time of initial diagnosis and before any treatment, peripheral blood was collected.

In its sample, this clonotype was seen a few times. Compared with germline, one end of the junction differs, possibly owing to a read error. RNA transcripts gave rise to amplified TCR beta CDR3 regions. The HTBI primer set drove a first-round RT-PCR of the TCR CDR3. In TCRdb, the multiplex PCR reads were re-called with MiXCR into one record per CDR3 protein. This sample has about 640,000 distinct CDR3 sequences, with about 15% found just once. Diagnosis rested on symptoms, serum thyroxine and TRAb, thyroid ultrasound, and orbital computed tomography. Germline V gene sequence: CDR1 KGHDR, CDR2 SFDVKD. The CDR3 runs to 14 residues.

The gene calls are TRBV24-1 and TRBJ2-7; D possibly corresponds to TRBD1 (6 bases). The specimen sequenced was blood. The receptor's source is a woman aged 45 to 65 with Graves' ophthalmopathy. The CDR3 DNA follows: TGTGCCACCAGTGATTTGGGACAGCCCTACGGGCAGTACTTC. Its translation is CATSDLGQPYGQYF.